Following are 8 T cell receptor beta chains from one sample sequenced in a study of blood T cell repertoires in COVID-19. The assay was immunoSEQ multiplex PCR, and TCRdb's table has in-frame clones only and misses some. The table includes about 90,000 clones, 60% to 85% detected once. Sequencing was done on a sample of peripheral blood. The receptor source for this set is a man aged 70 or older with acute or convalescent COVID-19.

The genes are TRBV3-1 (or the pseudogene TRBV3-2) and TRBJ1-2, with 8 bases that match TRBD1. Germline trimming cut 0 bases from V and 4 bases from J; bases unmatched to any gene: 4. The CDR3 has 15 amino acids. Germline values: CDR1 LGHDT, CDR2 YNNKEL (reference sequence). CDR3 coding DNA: TGTGCCAGCAGCCAAGATAAGGACAGGGTCTATGGCTACACCTTC. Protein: CASSQDKDRVYGYTF.

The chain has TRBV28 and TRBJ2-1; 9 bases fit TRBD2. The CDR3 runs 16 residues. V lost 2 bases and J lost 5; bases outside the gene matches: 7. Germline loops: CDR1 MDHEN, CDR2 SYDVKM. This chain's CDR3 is CASSLLSGSPNNEQFF. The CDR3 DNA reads TGTGCCAGCAGTTTACTTAGCGGGAGCCCGAACAATGAGCAGTTCTTC.

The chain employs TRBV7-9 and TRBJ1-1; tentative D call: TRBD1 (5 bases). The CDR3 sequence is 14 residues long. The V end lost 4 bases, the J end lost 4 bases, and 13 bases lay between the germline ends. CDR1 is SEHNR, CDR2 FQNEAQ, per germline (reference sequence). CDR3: CASSSQAGPTEAFF. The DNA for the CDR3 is TGTGCCAGCAGCTCCCAAGCGGGGCCCACTGAAGCTTTCTTT.

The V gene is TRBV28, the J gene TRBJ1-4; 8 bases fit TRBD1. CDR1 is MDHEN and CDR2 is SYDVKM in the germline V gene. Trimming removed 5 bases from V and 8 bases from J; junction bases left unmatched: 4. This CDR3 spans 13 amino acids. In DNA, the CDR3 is TGTGCCAGCAGTCCTCGGGACAGGGAAAAACTGTTTTTT. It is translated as CASSPRDREKLFF.

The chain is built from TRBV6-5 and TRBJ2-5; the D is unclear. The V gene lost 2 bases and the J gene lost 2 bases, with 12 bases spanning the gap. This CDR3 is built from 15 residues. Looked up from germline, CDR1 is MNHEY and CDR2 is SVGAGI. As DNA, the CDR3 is TGTGCCAGCAGTTACGGAGAGTACACTCAAGAGACCCAGTACTTC. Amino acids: CASSYGEYTQETQYF.

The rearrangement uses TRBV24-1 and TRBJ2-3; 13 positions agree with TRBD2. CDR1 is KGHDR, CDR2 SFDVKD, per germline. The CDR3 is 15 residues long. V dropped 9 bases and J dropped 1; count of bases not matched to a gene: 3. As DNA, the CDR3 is TGTGCCACCGAAACTAGCGGGGGGGGCACAGATACGCAGTATTTT. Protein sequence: CATETSGGGTDTQYF.

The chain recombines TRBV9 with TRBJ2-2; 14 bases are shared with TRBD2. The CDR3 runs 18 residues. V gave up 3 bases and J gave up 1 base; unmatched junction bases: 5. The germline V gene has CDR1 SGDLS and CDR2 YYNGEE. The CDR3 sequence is CASSDGGLAGENTGELFF. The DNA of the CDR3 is TGTGCCAGCAGCGATGGGGGACTAGCGGGGGAGAACACCGGGGAGCTGTTTTTT.

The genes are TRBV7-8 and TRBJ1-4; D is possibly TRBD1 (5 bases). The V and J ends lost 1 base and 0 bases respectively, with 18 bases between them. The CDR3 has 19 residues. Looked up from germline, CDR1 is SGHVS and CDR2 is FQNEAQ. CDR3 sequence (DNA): TGTGCCAGCAGCTTAGTAGGGGTGTTAGAACGAGCAACTAATGAAAAACTGTTTTTT. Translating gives CASSLVGVLERATNEKLFF.